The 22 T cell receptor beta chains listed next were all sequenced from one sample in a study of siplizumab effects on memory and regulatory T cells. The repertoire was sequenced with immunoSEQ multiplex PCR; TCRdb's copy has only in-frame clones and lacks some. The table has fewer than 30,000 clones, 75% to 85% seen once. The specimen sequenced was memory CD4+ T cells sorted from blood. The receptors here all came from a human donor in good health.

The CDR3 bases are TGCGCCAGCAGCTTGGGGGGCCAACCTCAAGAGACCCAGTACTTC. Translated: CASSLGGQPQETQYF. This chain connects TRBV5-1 to TRBJ2-5, with D tentatively TRBD1 (5 bases). This CDR3 spans 15 amino acids. Germline lookup yields CDR1 SGHRS and CDR2 YFSETQ. Trimming took off 0 bases at V and 2 bases at J, with 11 bases between the two ends. The full variable domain, completed using reference TRBV5-1 and TRBJ2-5, is KAGVTQTPRYLIKTRGQQVTLSCSPISGHRSVSWYQQTPGQGLQFLFEYFSETQRNKGNFPGRFSGRQFSNSRSEMNVSTLELGDSALYLCASSLGGQPQETQYFGPGTRLLVL.

The CDR3 reads CASSVGLGQGAHEQYF. CDR3 DNA sequence: TGTGCCAGCAGCGTAGGATTGGGACAGGGGGCCCACGAGCAGTACTTC. The J gene is TRBJ2-7, the V gene TRBV9; TRBD1 matches 12 bases. There are 16 residues in the CDR3. Germline loops: CDR1 SGDLS, CDR2 YYNGEE. Trimming took 0 bases from V and 5 from J; bases not matched to a gene: 6. Looking up the rest from reference TRBV9 and TRBJ2-7 gives the full variable domain: DSGVTQTPKHLITATGQRVTLRCSPRSGDLSVYWYQQSLDQGLQFLIQYYNGEERAKGNILERFSAQQFPDLHSELNLSSLELGDSALYFCASSVGLGQGAHEQYFGPGTRLTVT.

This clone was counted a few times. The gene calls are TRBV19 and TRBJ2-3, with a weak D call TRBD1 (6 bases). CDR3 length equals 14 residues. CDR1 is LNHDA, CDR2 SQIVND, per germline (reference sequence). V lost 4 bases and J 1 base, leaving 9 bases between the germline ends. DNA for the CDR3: TGTGCCAGTAGTAACCGACAGGGCACAGATACGCAGTATTTT. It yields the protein CASSNRQGTDTQYF.

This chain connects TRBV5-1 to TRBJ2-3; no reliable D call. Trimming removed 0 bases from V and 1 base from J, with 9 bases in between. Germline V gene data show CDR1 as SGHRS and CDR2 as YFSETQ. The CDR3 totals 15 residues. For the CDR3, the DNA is TGCGCCAGCAGCTTGGATCAGCCTCGCACAGATACGCAGTATTTT. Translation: CASSLDQPRTDTQYF.

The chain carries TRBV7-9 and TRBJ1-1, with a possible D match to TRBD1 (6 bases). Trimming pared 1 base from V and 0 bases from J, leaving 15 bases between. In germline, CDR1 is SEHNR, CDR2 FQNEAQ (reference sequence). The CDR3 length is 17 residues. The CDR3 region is CASSLEGRGHMNTEAFF. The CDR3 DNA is TGTGCCAGCAGCTTAGAAGGCAGGGGCCACATGAACACTGAAGCTTTCTTT. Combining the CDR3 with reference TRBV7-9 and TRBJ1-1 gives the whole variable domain DTGVSQNPRHKITKRGQNVTFRCDPISEHNRLYWYRQTLGQGPEFLTYFQNEAQLEKSRLLSDRFSAERPKGSFSTLEIQRTEQGDSAMYLCASSLEGRGHMNTEAFFGQGTRLTVV.

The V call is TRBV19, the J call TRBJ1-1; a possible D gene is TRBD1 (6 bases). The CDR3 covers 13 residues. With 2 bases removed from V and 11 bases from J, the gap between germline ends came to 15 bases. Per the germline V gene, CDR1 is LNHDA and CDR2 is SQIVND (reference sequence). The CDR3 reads CASSIIDRRVAFF. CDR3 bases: TGTGCCAGTAGTATAATTGACAGGCGGGTGGCTTTCTTT.

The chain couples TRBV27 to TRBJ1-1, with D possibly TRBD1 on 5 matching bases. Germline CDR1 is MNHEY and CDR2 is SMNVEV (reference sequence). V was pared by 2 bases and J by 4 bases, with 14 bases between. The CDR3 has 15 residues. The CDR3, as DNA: TGTGCCAGCAGTTTACAAAGTCAGGGTGGCACTGAAGCTTTCTTT. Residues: CASSLQSQGGTEAFF.

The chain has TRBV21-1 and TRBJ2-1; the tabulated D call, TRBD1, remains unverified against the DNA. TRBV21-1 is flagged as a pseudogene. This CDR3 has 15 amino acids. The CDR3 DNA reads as TGTGCCAGCAAACCCAAGACAGGGGGTAGGTATGAGCAGTTCTTC. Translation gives CASKPKTGGRYEQFF.

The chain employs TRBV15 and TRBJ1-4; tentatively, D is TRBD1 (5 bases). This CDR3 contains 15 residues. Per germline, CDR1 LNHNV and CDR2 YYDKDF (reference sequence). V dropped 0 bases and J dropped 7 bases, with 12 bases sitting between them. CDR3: CATSRDRGGSEKLFF. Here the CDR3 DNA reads TGTGCCACCAGCAGAGATCGGGGGGGATCTGAAAAACTGTTTTTT.

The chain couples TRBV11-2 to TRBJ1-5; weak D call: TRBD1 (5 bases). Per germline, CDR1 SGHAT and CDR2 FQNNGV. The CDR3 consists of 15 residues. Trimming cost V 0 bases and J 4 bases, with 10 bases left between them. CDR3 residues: CASSLELGVNQPQHF. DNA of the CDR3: TGTGCCAGCAGCTTAGAACTAGGGGTAAATCAGCCCCAGCATTTT. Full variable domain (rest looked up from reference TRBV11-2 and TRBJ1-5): EAGVAQSPRYKIIEKRQSVAFWCNPISGHATLYWYQQILGQGPKLLIQFQNNGVVDDSQLPKDRFSAERLKGVDSTLKIQPAKLEDSAVYLCASSLELGVNQPQHFGDGTRLSIL.

CDR3 nucleotides: TGTGCCAGCAGTCGAACAGGCCAGCCCCAGCATTTT. This translates into CASSRTGQPQHF. The chain combines TRBV2 with TRBJ1-5, with D possibly being TRBD1 (5 bases). Trimming cost V 5 bases and J 7 bases, with 9 bases left between them. The CDR3 length is 12 residues. Germline V gene lookup returns CDR1 SNHLY and CDR2 FYNNEI.

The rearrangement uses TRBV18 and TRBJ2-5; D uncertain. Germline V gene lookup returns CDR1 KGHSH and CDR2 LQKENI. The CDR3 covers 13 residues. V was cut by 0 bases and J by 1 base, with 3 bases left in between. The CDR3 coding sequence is TGTGCCAGCTCACCACCTAGCCAAGAGACCCAGTACTTC. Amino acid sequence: CASSPPSQETQYF. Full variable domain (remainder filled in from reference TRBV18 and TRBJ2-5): NAGVMQNPRHLVRRRGQEARLRCSPMKGHSHVYWYRQLPEEGLKFMVYLQKENIIDESGMPKERFSAEFPKEGPSILRIQQVVRGDSAAYFCASSPPSQETQYFGPGTRLLVL.

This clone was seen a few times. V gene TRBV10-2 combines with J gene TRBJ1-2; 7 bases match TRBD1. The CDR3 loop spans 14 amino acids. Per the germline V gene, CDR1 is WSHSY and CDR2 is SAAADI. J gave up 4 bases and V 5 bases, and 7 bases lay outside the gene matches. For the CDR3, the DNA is TGCGCCAGCAGTCAGGGGGGGTATAGCTATGGCTACACCTTC. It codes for CASSQGGYSYGYTF.

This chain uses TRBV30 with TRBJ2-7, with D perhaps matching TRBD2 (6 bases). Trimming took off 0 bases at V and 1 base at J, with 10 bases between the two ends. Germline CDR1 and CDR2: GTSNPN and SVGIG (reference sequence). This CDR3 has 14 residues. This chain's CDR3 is CAWSVGGISYEQYF. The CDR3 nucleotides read TGTGCCTGGAGTGTTGGAGGGATTTCCTACGAGCAGTACTTC.

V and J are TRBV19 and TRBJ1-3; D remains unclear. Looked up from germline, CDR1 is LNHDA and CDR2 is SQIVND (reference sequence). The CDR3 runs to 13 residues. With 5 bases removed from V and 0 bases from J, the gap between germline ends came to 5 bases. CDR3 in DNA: TGTGCCAGTAGTCCGAACTCTGGAAACACCATATATTTT. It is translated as CASSPNSGNTIYF.

The CDR3 region has the DNA TGTGCCAGCAGCCGTCGGTCGTCTAATGAAAAACTGTTTTTT. It specifies CASSRRSSNEKLFF. The chain is built from TRBV7-2 and TRBJ1-4; D not resolved. In germline, CDR1 is SGHTA, CDR2 FQGNSA. The CDR3 covers 14 residues. V was cut by 5 bases and J by 3 bases, with 10 bases left in between.

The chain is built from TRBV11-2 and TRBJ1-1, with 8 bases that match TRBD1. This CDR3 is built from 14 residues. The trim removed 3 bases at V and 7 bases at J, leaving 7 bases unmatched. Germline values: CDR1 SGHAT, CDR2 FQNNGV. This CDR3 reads CASSLYQGAVEAFF. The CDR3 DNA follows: TGTGCCAGCAGCTTGTATCAGGGGGCAGTTGAAGCTTTCTTT.

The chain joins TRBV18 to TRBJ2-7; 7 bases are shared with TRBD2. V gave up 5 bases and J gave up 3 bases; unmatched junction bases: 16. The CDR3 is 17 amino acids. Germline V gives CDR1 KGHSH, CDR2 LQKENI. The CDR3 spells CASSSNPLIAGGYEQYF. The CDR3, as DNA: TGTGCCAGCTCATCAAACCCGCTGATAGCGGGTGGCTACGAGCAGTACTTC.

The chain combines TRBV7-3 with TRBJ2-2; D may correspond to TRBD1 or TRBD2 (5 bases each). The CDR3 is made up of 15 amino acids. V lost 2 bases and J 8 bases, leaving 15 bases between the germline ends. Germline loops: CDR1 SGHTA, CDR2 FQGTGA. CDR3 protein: CASSLGGEGTGELFF. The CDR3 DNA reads TGTGCCAGCAGCTTAGGGGGAGAGGGCACTGGGGAGCTGTTTTTT.

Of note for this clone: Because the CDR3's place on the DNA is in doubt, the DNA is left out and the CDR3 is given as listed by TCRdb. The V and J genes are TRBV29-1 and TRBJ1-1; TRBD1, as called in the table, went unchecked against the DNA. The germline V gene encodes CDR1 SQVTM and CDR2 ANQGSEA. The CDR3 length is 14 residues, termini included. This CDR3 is CSVGSGTGLIETFF.

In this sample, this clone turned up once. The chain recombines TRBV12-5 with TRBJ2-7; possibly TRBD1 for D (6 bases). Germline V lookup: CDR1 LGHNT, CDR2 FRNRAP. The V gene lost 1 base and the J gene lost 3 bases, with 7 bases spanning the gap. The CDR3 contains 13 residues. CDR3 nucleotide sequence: TGTGCTAGTGGTTTGGCACAGGGCTACGAGCAGTACTTC. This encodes CASGLAQGYEQYF.

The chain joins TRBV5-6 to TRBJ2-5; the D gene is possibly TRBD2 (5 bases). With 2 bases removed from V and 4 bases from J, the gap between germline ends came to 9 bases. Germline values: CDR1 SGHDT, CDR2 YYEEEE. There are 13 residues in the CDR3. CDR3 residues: CASSFRGGETQYF. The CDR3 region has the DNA TGTGCCAGCAGCTTCCGGGGTGGAGAGACCCAGTACTTC.